These T cell receptor beta chains were read from a single sample in a study of graft-versus-host responses after intestinal transplantation. Profiled with immunoSEQ multiplex PCR; TCRdb holds only in-frame clones, not every one. The data hold 100,000 or so clones, with roughly nine tenths observed a single time. Their recognized antigens are unknown. Sequencing was performed on unstimulated CD4+ T cells sorted from spleen or lymph node cells, taken before transplant. The receptors come from a human donor who was the organ donor for an intestinal transplant. Each CDR3 is given with its conserved first and last residue. A D gene is named only where the DNA matches it firmly. Clone size, where shown, is once, few, many, or a class for clones that have expanded.

abundance	d_gene	j_gene	v_gene	CDR3nt	CDR3aa
-	-	TRBJ2-6	TRBV12-1	TGTGCCAGCAGCTTTGGAGGGACTAGCGGGGCTCCCACTTCTGGGGCCAACGTCCTGACTTTC	CASSFGGTSGAPTSGANVLTF
-	-	TRBJ1-2	TRBV9	TGTGCCAGCAGCGCGAGGACAGCAGTTGATGGCTACACCTTC	CASSARTAVDGYTF
-	-	TRBJ1-4	TRBV28	TGTGCCAGCTGGAGGAATTTGGGTGAAAAACTGTTTTTT	CASWRNLGEKLFF
-	TRBD2	TRBJ2-1	TRBV9	TGTGCCAGCAGCGCCCAACCGGGACTAGCGGGGGCAAGCAATGAGCAGTTCTTC	CASSAQPGLAGASNEQFF
-	-	TRBJ1-1	TRBV6-5	TGTGCCAGCGGTTCAGGGCGCCCAGAAGCTTTCTTT	CASGSGRPEAFF
-	-	TRBJ2-4	TRBV28	TGTGCCAGCAGTCCCGGACAGAAAAACATTCAGTACTTC	CASSPGQKNIQYF
-	-	TRBJ2-1	TRBV4-3	TGCGCCAGCAGCCAAGCGGAGGGGGGGATCGGTGAGCAGTTCTTC	CASSQAEGGIGEQFF
once	TRBD1	TRBJ2-6	TRBV5-1	TGCGCCAGCTTCAATCAGGCCAGGGGGCTCTCTGGGGCCAACGTCCTGACTTTC	CASFNQARGLSGANVLTF
-	-	TRBJ2-6	TRBV11-2	TGTGCCAGCAGCTTAGCTACGGGCTCTGGGGCCAACGTCCTGACTTTC	CASSLATGSGANVLTF
-	TRBD1	TRBJ2-4	TRBV14	TGTGCCAGCAGCCGGGACAGGGTCGGCATTCAGTACTTC	CASSRDRVGIQYF
-	TRBD1	TRBJ2-7	TRBV5-1	TGCGCCAGCGGAGGACAGGGGGATTGGGGCTACGAGCAGTACTTC	CASGGQGDWGYEQYF
-	-	TRBJ2-2	TRBV5-5	TGTGCCAGCAGCTTGGCCTCTAGCGGGGAGCTGTTTTTT	CASSLASSGELFF
-	-	TRBJ2-7	TRBV4-1	TGCGCCAGCAGCCAAGATGGGCAGGATCGCTCCTACGAGCAGTACTTC	CASSQDGQDRSYEQYF
-	TRBD1	TRBJ1-6	TRBV27	TGTGCCAGCAGTTTTACAGGGGTATTTTCACCCCTCCACTTT	CASSFTGVFSPLHF
-	TRBD2	TRBJ2-3	TRBV4-2	TGTGCCAGCAGCCAAGAGGGAGTAGCGGGGGGAACAGATACGCAGTATTTT	CASSQEGVAGGTDTQYF
-	-	TRBJ2-3	TRBV19	TGTGCCAGTACCACACCGAGGGGGTCAGCAGATACGCAGTATTTT	CASTTPRGSADTQYF
-	-	TRBJ2-1	TRBV7-9	TGTGCCAGCAGCCCCCAGGCATACAATGAGCAGTTCTTC	CASSPQAYNEQFF
-	TRBD1	TRBJ1-6	TRBV25-1	TGTGCCAGCCCCCACCTGACAGGGGGCTATAATTCACCCCTCCACTTT	CASPHLTGGYNSPLHF
-	-	TRBJ1-2	TRBV5-4	TGTGCCAGCAGCTTGGAACAATCCTATGGCTACACCTTC	CASSLEQSYGYTF
-	-	TRBJ1-2	TRBV4-1	TGCGCCAGCAGCCGCGATGACTCCTATGGCTACACCTTC	CASSRDDSYGYTF
-	-	TRBJ2-1	TRBV4-1	TGCGCCAGCAGCCAAGATCTCACAGGGTCTTACAATGAGCAGTTCTTC	CASSQDLTGSYNEQFF
-	-	TRBJ1-5	TRBV19	TGTGCCAGTAGACCCAGGGGCAATCAGCCCCAGCATTTT	CASRPRGNQPQHF
-	TRBD1	TRBJ1-3	TRBV7-2	TGTGCCAGCAGCAGCCGACAGGGATTGCCCTCTGGAAACACCATATATTTT	CASSSRQGLPSGNTIYF
-	-	TRBJ1-1	TRBV6-5	TGTGCCAGCAGTCTTAAAGCCCGGTACACTGAAGCTTTCTTT	CASSLKARYTEAFF
-	-	TRBJ1-5	TRBV28	TGTGCCAGCAGTCCCCCCCTTTTAGGGGACACCATTTATCAGCCCCAGCATTTT	CASSPPLLGDTIYQPQHF
-	-	TRBJ1-3	TRBV4-1	TGCGCCAGCAGCCAAGATGAGACAGGAACCTTCTCTGGAAACACCATATATTTT	CASSQDETGTFSGNTIYF
-	-	TRBJ2-7	TRBV4-2	TGTGCCAGCAGCCAAGAGGGAAGGGGGGGTTCCTACGAGCAGTACTTC	CASSQEGRGGSYEQYF
-	-	TRBJ2-3	TRBV7-2	TGTGCCAGCAGCCCGACAGCCACCCGACCAGATACGCAGTATTTT	CASSPTATRPDTQYF
-	-	TRBJ2-3	TRBV4-2	TGTGCCAGCAGCCTTACTACACTGAGCACAGATACGCAGTATTTT	CASSLTTLSTDTQYF